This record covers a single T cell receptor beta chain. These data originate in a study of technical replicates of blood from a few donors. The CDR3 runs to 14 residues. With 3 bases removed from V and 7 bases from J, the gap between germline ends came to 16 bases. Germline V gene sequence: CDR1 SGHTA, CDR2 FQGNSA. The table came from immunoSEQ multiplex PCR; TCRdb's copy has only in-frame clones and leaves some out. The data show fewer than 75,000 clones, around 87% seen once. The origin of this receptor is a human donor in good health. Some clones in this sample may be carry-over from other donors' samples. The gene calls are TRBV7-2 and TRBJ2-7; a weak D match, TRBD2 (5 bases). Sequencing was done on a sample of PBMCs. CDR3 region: CASSFYGLLGEQYF. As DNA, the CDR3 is TGTGCCAGCAGCTTTTACGGACTGCTCGGGGAGCAGTACTTC. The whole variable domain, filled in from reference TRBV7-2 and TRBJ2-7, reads GAGVSQSPSNKVTEKGKDVELRCDPISGHTALYWYRQSLGQGLEFLIYFQGNSAPDKSGLPSDRFSAERTGGSVSTLTIQRTQQEDSAVYLCASSFYGLLGEQYFGPGTRLTVT.